A selection of T cell receptor beta chains follows, all from one sample in a study of PD-L1 blockade in urothelial cancer. Assay used: immunoSEQ multiplex PCR; TCRdb lists only in-frame clones, some missing. The sample has 55,000 to 70,000 clones, almost 85% seen once. This sample comprised PBMCs, obtained around atezolizumab (anti-PD-L1) treatment. Every receptor here comes from a man in his 70s with urothelial cancer. CDR3s include the opening cysteine and the closing phenylalanine or tryptophan. D genes are given only for firm matches. Clone size, where shown, is once, few, many, or a class for clones that have expanded.

cdr3_nt: TGCAGTGCTATACTCAATGAGCAGTTCTTC
cdr3_aa: CSAILNEQFF
d_call: -
v_call: TRBV20-1
j_call: TRBJ2-1
clone_size: -

cdr3_nt: TGTGCCAGCAGCTTGCTGGGCAGTAGCACAGATACGCAGTATTTT
cdr3_aa: CASSLLGSSTDTQYF
d_call: -
v_call: TRBV7-9
j_call: TRBJ2-3
clone_size: -

cdr3_nt: TGTGCCACCAGCAGACCATCGGGGGTCGGGGCAGGGAAGCAGTTCTTC
cdr3_aa: CATSRPSGVGAGKQFF
d_call: -
v_call: TRBV15
j_call: TRBJ2-1
clone_size: few

cdr3_nt: TGCGCCAGCAGCCGGGACAGGGGGCAGGAGGAAAAACTGTTTTTT
cdr3_aa: CASSRDRGQEEKLFF
d_call: TRBD1
v_call: TRBV5-1
j_call: TRBJ1-4
clone_size: -

cdr3_nt: TGTGCCAGCAACTCCCGACAGAAAAACCAAGAGACCCAGTACTTC
cdr3_aa: CASNSRQKNQETQYF
d_call: -
v_call: TRBV7-9
j_call: TRBJ2-5
clone_size: -

cdr3_nt: TGTGCCAGTAGTATAGGACTAGGGCGTCCATCTGAAGCTTTCTTT
cdr3_aa: CASSIGLGRPSEAFF
d_call: -
v_call: TRBV19
j_call: TRBJ1-1
clone_size: few

cdr3_nt: TGTGCCAGTAGTACCCCCCGGGCTCAACTAGGAGCTTTCTTT
cdr3_aa: CASSTPRAQLGAFF
d_call: -
v_call: TRBV19
j_call: TRBJ1-1
clone_size: -

cdr3_nt: TGTGCCAGCAGCGAGCAATACGAGCAGTACTTC
cdr3_aa: CASSEQYEQYF
d_call: -
v_call: TRBV6-1
j_call: TRBJ2-7
clone_size: -

cdr3_nt: TGTGCCAGCAGTGTTCTAGGACAGGGATATGGAAACACCATATATTTT
cdr3_aa: CASSVLGQGYGNTIYF
d_call: TRBD1
v_call: TRBV2
j_call: TRBJ1-3
clone_size: -

cdr3_nt: TGTGCCAGCAGAACCGAGACAGGGAATGAAAAACTGTTTTTT
cdr3_aa: CASRTETGNEKLFF
d_call: TRBD1
v_call: TRBV7-9
j_call: TRBJ1-4
clone_size: -

cdr3_nt: TGTGCCAGCAGTTTCATAGCGGGAGGCTCCCCAGATACGCAGTATTTT
cdr3_aa: CASSFIAGGSPDTQYF
d_call: TRBD2
v_call: TRBV28
j_call: TRBJ2-3
clone_size: -

cdr3_nt: TGTGCCAGCAGGTACAGGGCAAACACCGGGGAGCTGTTTTTT
cdr3_aa: CASRYRANTGELFF
d_call: -
v_call: TRBV2
j_call: TRBJ2-2
clone_size: -

cdr3_nt: TGCGCCAGCAGCTCTCGACAGGGCCCTGCCTACGAGCAGTACTTC
cdr3_aa: CASSSRQGPAYEQYF
d_call: TRBD1
v_call: TRBV5-1
j_call: TRBJ2-7
clone_size: once

cdr3_nt: TGTGCCAGCAGCACAGGATTTGTGGGGAATAAGCAGTTCTTC
cdr3_aa: CASSTGFVGNKQFF
d_call: -
v_call: TRBV7-9
j_call: TRBJ2-1
clone_size: -

cdr3_nt: TGTGCCAGCAGTTTGACTCAGGGATCTAGCACAGATACGCAGTATTTT
cdr3_aa: CASSLTQGSSTDTQYF
d_call: -
v_call: TRBV28
j_call: TRBJ2-3
clone_size: -

cdr3_nt: TGTGCCAGTAGTATCCGGGGGGGCTATTCCTCCTACAATGAGCAGTTCTTC
cdr3_aa: CASSIRGGYSSYNEQFF
d_call: TRBD2
v_call: TRBV19
j_call: TRBJ2-1
clone_size: -

cdr3_nt: TGTGCCAGCTCACCGGGGCGACTAGCGGCTTACACAGATACGCAGTATTTT
cdr3_aa: CASSPGRLAAYTDTQYF
d_call: TRBD2
v_call: TRBV18
j_call: TRBJ2-3
clone_size: -

cdr3_nt: TGCAGCGTTGAGTCTGCTAGCGGGAGCACCTATTACGAGCAGTACTTC
cdr3_aa: CSVESASGSTYYEQYF
d_call: TRBD2
v_call: TRBV29-1
j_call: TRBJ2-7
clone_size: -

cdr3_nt: TGTGCCAGCAGCCGACTAGCGGGAGGGGGAGATACGCAGTATTTT
cdr3_aa: CASSRLAGGGDTQYF
d_call: TRBD2
v_call: TRBV7-3
j_call: TRBJ2-3
clone_size: few

cdr3_nt: TGTGCTAGCAGCTTAAACCCGGGAGGGCTCGGGGAGACCCAGTACTTC
cdr3_aa: CASSLNPGGLGETQYF
d_call: TRBD2
v_call: TRBV7-7
j_call: TRBJ2-5
clone_size: -

cdr3_nt: TGTGCCACCAGCAGCCTAGCGGGAGCAACAGATACGCAGTATTTT
cdr3_aa: CATSSLAGATDTQYF
d_call: TRBD2
v_call: TRBV15
j_call: TRBJ2-3
clone_size: -

cdr3_nt: TGTGCCAGCAGTGGGGGCCTCCTGGATATCTATGGCTACACCTTC
cdr3_aa: CASSGGLLDIYGYTF
d_call: -
v_call: TRBV2
j_call: TRBJ1-2
clone_size: -

cdr3_nt: TGTGCCAGCAGCCGGGACAGGGGGCCCTACGAGCAGTACTTC
cdr3_aa: CASSRDRGPYEQYF
d_call: TRBD1
v_call: TRBV7-9
j_call: TRBJ2-7
clone_size: -

cdr3_nt: TGTGCCAGCAGCTTGGGACAGGGGTCCTATGGCTACACCTTC
cdr3_aa: CASSLGQGSYGYTF
d_call: TRBD1
v_call: TRBV5-6
j_call: TRBJ1-2
clone_size: -

cdr3_nt: TGTGCCACCAGCAGAGACCCTAGCCAGCCCCAGTTCTTC
cdr3_aa: CATSRDPSQPQFF
d_call: -
v_call: TRBV15
j_call: TRBJ2-1
clone_size: -

cdr3_nt: TGTGCCAGCAGCCCGGATCCAGGGAGGTCGGACACTGAAGCTTTCTTT
cdr3_aa: CASSPDPGRSDTEAFF
d_call: -
v_call: TRBV5-6
j_call: TRBJ1-1
clone_size: -

cdr3_nt: TGTGCCACCTGGACGTCCGGGAAAGAGACTGAAGCTTTCTTT
cdr3_aa: CATWTSGKETEAFF
d_call: -
v_call: TRBV10-3
j_call: TRBJ1-1
clone_size: -

cdr3_nt: TGCGCCAGCAGCCCGCTGACAGGCTACGAGCAGTACTTC
cdr3_aa: CASSPLTGYEQYF
d_call: -
v_call: TRBV5-1
j_call: TRBJ2-7
clone_size: few

cdr3_nt: TGTGCCAGCAGACCCCCTGGGGGCTCGAATGAAGCTTTCTTT
cdr3_aa: CASRPPGGSNEAFF
d_call: -
v_call: TRBV28
j_call: TRBJ1-1
clone_size: -

cdr3_nt: TGTGCCAGCTCCCGTCAGGGACAGGCGAACACTGAAGCTTTCTTT
cdr3_aa: CASSRQGQANTEAFF
d_call: TRBD1
v_call: TRBV18
j_call: TRBJ1-1
clone_size: -

cdr3_nt: TGTGCCAGCAGACAGGGGTTTGCTAATGAAAAACTGTTTTTT
cdr3_aa: CASRQGFANEKLFF
d_call: TRBD1
v_call: TRBV6-6
j_call: TRBJ1-4
clone_size: -

cdr3_nt: TGCGCCAGCAGCTCGGGACAGGGGGCGTACGAGCAGTACTTC
cdr3_aa: CASSSGQGAYEQYF
d_call: TRBD1
v_call: TRBV5-1
j_call: TRBJ2-7
clone_size: -

cdr3_nt: TGTGCCAGCAGGGCAGGACAAGTAGATACGCAGTATTTT
cdr3_aa: CASRAGQVDTQYF
d_call: -
v_call: TRBV6-1
j_call: TRBJ2-3
clone_size: -

cdr3_nt: TGTGCCAGCACCGAAGCGGGGGGGGAGACCCAGTACTTC
cdr3_aa: CASTEAGGETQYF
d_call: TRBD2
v_call: TRBV7-6
j_call: TRBJ2-5
clone_size: -

cdr3_nt: TGTGCCAGCAGTGAATGTCCAGGGGGGAAGAAAGAGACCCAGTACTTC
cdr3_aa: CASSECPGGKKETQYF
d_call: -
v_call: TRBV25-1
j_call: TRBJ2-5
clone_size: -

cdr3_nt: TGCGCCAGCAGCTCGTTGGGGGCAGGGAACACTGAAGCTTTCTTT
cdr3_aa: CASSSLGAGNTEAFF
d_call: -
v_call: TRBV5-1
j_call: TRBJ1-1
clone_size: -

cdr3_nt: TGTGCCAGCAGTTCGGGACAGGGAGACTACAATGAGCAGTTCTTC
cdr3_aa: CASSSGQGDYNEQFF
d_call: TRBD1
v_call: TRBV6-6
j_call: TRBJ2-1
clone_size: once

cdr3_nt: TGTGCCAGCAGCCTTCCACAGGGGGCCATCATGAACACTGAAGCTTTCTTT
cdr3_aa: CASSLPQGAIMNTEAFF
d_call: TRBD1
v_call: TRBV7-9
j_call: TRBJ1-1
clone_size: -

cdr3_nt: TGTGCCAGCCGGGGACAGGACTCCTACGAGCAGTACTTC
cdr3_aa: CASRGQDSYEQYF
d_call: TRBD1
v_call: TRBV25-1
j_call: TRBJ2-7
clone_size: once

cdr3_nt: TGTGCCAGCAGTTACGTAGCCTCTAGGTCTGGCTACACCTTC
cdr3_aa: CASSYVASRSGYTF
d_call: -
v_call: TRBV6-5
j_call: TRBJ1-2
clone_size: -

cdr3_nt: TGTGCCAGCAGCAGACAGGGGGCGACCGGGGAGCTGTTTTTT
cdr3_aa: CASSRQGATGELFF
d_call: TRBD1
v_call: TRBV6-4
j_call: TRBJ2-2
clone_size: -

cdr3_nt: TGTGCCAGCTCATCACCCCTGGGACAGGGGGTCTACGAGCAGTACTTC
cdr3_aa: CASSSPLGQGVYEQYF
d_call: TRBD1
v_call: TRBV18
j_call: TRBJ2-7
clone_size: -

cdr3_nt: TGTGCCAGCAGCTTGGGGACAGGGTACTATGGCTACACCTTC
cdr3_aa: CASSLGTGYYGYTF
d_call: TRBD1
v_call: TRBV5-4
j_call: TRBJ1-2
clone_size: once

cdr3_nt: TGTGCCAGCAGCCTCCGACTAGCGCGGGAGACCCAGTACTTC
cdr3_aa: CASSLRLARETQYF
d_call: TRBD2
v_call: TRBV7-2
j_call: TRBJ2-5
clone_size: -

cdr3_nt: TGCAGCGCCGGAGCGGGGGCGGGCTATGGCTACACCTTC
cdr3_aa: CSAGAGAGYGYTF
d_call: -
v_call: TRBV29-1
j_call: TRBJ1-2
clone_size: -

cdr3_nt: TGTGCCAGCAGCTGGACAGGGGGCGGTTACTCTGGAAACACCATATATTTT
cdr3_aa: CASSWTGGGYSGNTIYF
d_call: TRBD1
v_call: TRBV5-6
j_call: TRBJ1-3
clone_size: -

cdr3_nt: TGTGCCAGCAGTTTATGGGGAGGGTCTTCCGAGCAGTACTTC
cdr3_aa: CASSLWGGSSEQYF
d_call: TRBD2
v_call: TRBV27
j_call: TRBJ2-7
clone_size: -

cdr3_nt: TGTGCCACCCGAGATGGGCGGGGCCAAGAGACCCAGTACTTC
cdr3_aa: CATRDGRGQETQYF
d_call: -
v_call: TRBV10-3
j_call: TRBJ2-5
clone_size: -